What follows describes a single T cell receptor beta chain. The sample holds many counts of this clonotype. Its specific antigen is unknown. No per-base quality is available; no much larger clone lies one base away. This record belongs to a study of T cells in Graves' hyperthyroidism and ophthalmopathy (dated by TCRdb to about 2019). Turning to the overall study: Peripheral blood samples were taken at initial diagnosis, before any treatment was given. To identify distinguishing TCR V-J signatures, a discovery cohort of 90 to 100 patients was used, comprising 43 with Graves' ophthalmopathy and about 59 with stable Graves' hyperthyroidism. Prospective prediction of ophthalmopathy was tested in an independent validation cohort consisting of roughly 19 hyperthyroidism patients and 17 patients who later progressed to ophthalmopathy. The roughly 100 discovery patients were randomly divided into training and test sets at a 7:3 ratio. In several Graves' hyperthyroidism patients, the study also compared T-cell repertoires from thyroid tissue with T-cell repertoires from blood. Following sampling, methimazole starting at 30 mg daily was given to hyperthyroidism patients, and high-dose intravenous methylprednisolone was given to ophthalmopathy patients. The paper reports TCR Vbeta CDR3 sequencing of approximately 140 peripheral blood samples: 43 ophthalmopathy, fewer than 80 hyperthyroidism and around 17 progressor patients.

The TCR beta CDR3 regions were amplified from RNA transcripts. A first-round RT-PCR of the TCR CDR3 used the HTBI primer set with the Qiagen OneStep RT-PCR kit. The libraries were constructed in a second round of multiplex PCR and then size-selected and purified. Paired-end sequencing of the libraries was performed with 100 bp reads on an Illumina HiSeq2000. Per the original workflow: Raw data were processed with SOAPnuke, discarding reads with adapters, uncalled bases, mean Phred below 15, or no exact constant-primer or identifier match. High-quality paired reads were merged using COPE v1.2.5, and each unique nucleotide sequence was defined as a clonotype. MiTCR v1.1 was used to align the clonotypes against IMGT TRBV, TRBD and TRBJ reference segments. The analysis included only V-J combinations with a frequency above 0.0001, which together covered 99% to 99.2% of the repertoires. A TCS score was defined as the ratio between F50 (clonal expansion) and ExV (chaos), using BLOSUM62-based TCRdist between CDR3 peptides within each V-J. Welch's t-statistics and random forest reduced roughly 540 V-J features to roughly 13, which were used in a naive Bayes classifier (R e1071). TCRdb applied fastp at Q25 and MiXCR to the public reads, then kept only in-frame beta chains. A single entry per CDR3 protein holds the most common genes and DNA from its merged rows. These V and J calls derive from TCRdb rather than the authors' analysis. The sample table records hundreds of thousands of distinct CDR3 sequences; roughly a sixth of these occur just once. Around 19% of the sample is taken by the ten largest.

The research as a whole found: In cross-validation, a model built on a 13 V-J signature told ophthalmopathy apart from stable hyperthyroidism with less than 90% sensitivity and roughly 81% specificity, and in testing the same model reached 80%/75%. Most expanded thyroid clonotypes (frequency above 0.001) were also found in blood, which suggests that blood repertoires may mirror thyroid immune responses. In validation, the model predicted progression to ophthalmopathy a median of about 6.5 months before onset, with approximately 70% sensitivity and 72.22% specificity. No statistical method was used to fix the sample size in advance, and group allocation was not hidden from the investigators.

The CDR3 covers 16 residues, taking in both the cysteine and the phenylalanine. This entry keeps only the CDR3 DNA: 48 bases, framed from base 1. V and J lose 0 bases and 2 bases, and a span of 15 bases separates them. CDR1 and CDR2 (DFQATT, SNEGSKA) derive from the germline V gene (reference sequence). Stable Graves' hyperthyroidism was defined as the absence of progression to ophthalmopathy over 18 months of follow-up. The hyperthyroidism patients were between 18 and 65 years old and newly diagnosed, with a disease duration of less than 2 months. Exclusion was applied to patients with uncontrolled infections, other autoimmune diseases, pregnancy or lactation. Diagnoses were based on clinical symptoms, serum thyroxine and TRAb, thyroid ultrasound and orbital computed tomography. Ficoll-Paque density gradient centrifugation was used to isolate PBMCs from around 10 ml of fresh peripheral blood. Total RNA was extracted with Trizol reagent, and quality was checked on an Agilent 2100 Bioanalyzer.

The chain employs TRBV20-1 and TRBJ2-3, with the identity of the D gene unclear. Sequences were obtained from blood. The TCR sequence derives from a young woman with Graves' hyperthyroidism. The DNA sequence is given as TGCAGTGCTAGAGATCGGCGAGTGTGGGTCACAGATACGCAGTATTTT. Translated, it reads CSARDRRVWVTDTQYF.